A selection of T cell receptor beta chains follows, all from one sample in a study of control samples from healthy donors and cancer patients. The table came from immunoSEQ multiplex PCR; TCRdb's copy has only in-frame clones and leaves some out. This table holds around 78,000 clones, roughly 94% found once. Specimen: blood. The receptors here all came from a young woman in good health. CDR3s include the opening cysteine and the closing phenylalanine or tryptophan. Fields, in order: clone size, V gene, J gene, D gene, CDR3 DNA, CDR3 protein. The D gene is left open where the match is weak. Some rows mark clone size as missing; the rest say once, few, many or name a class of expanded clone.

.	TRBV6-2/TRBV6-3	TRBJ2-1	TRBD2	TGTGCCAGCAGTTACCATATTAGCGGGATCTCCTACAATGAGCAGTTCTTC	CASSYHISGISYNEQFF
.	TRBV5-1	TRBJ1-2	.	TGCGCCAGCAGCTTGGAAATATGGCAGAACTATGGCTACACCTTC	CASSLEIWQNYGYTF
.	TRBV6-5	TRBJ2-5	.	TGTGCCAGCAGTCGGCGGATCCAAGAGACCCAGTACTTC	CASSRRIQETQYF
.	TRBV7-9	TRBJ1-2	.	TGTGCCAGCAGCTTAGGGATCTGGAATAACTATGGCTACACCTTC	CASSLGIWNNYGYTF
.	TRBV4-1	TRBJ1-3	.	TGCGCCAGCAGCCAAGGGGAATGGGGACTCAGCTCTGGAAACACCATATATTTT	CASSQGEWGLSSGNTIYF
.	TRBV11-2	TRBJ1-1	.	TGTGCCAGCAGCTTAGTTGCGGGAGGGGCTGAAGCTTTCTTT	CASSLVAGGAEAFF
.	TRBV7-9	TRBJ2-7	.	TGTGCCAGCAGCCCAAAACTAGGGGCCGGCTCCTACGAGCAGTACTTC	CASSPKLGAGSYEQYF
.	TRBV7-2	TRBJ1-2	TRBD1	TGTGCCAGCAGTTCAGGGGGCGCGGGCTATGGCTACACCTTC	CASSSGGAGYGYTF
.	TRBV5-1	TRBJ2-1	.	TGCGCCAGCAGCTTTCCGCAGGGAGAGAGCTCCTACAATGAGCAGTTCTTC	CASSFPQGESSYNEQFF
.	TRBV15	TRBJ2-3	.	TGTGCCACCAGCAGAGTGGCAGATACGCAGTATTTT	CATSRVADTQYF
.	TRBV28	TRBJ2-5	.	TGTGCCAGCAGTTTAGGGGACCGGCGCCAAGAGACCCAGTACTTC	CASSLGDRRQETQYF
.	TRBV18	TRBJ1-3	.	TGTGCCAGCTCACCGTTAACGGGGGGTAGCGCTGGAAACACCATATATTTT	CASSPLTGGSAGNTIYF
.	TRBV10-3	TRBJ1-2	.	TGTGCCATCAGCGACACTCAATGGGGGCTCTCTAACTATGGCTACACCTTC	CAISDTQWGLSNYGYTF
.	TRBV10-3	TRBJ2-1	TRBD2	TGTGCCATCAGCGCGGCTAGCGGCAGCGAGCAGTTCTTC	CAISAASGSEQFF
.	TRBV7-2	TRBJ2-1	TRBD2	TGTGCCAGCAGCTCTAGACTAGCGGGGGGGAGATACAATGAGCAGTTCTTC	CASSSRLAGGRYNEQFF
.	TRBV12-3/TRBV12-4	TRBJ2-2	.	TGTGCCACTCGACGCGGCTTCTCGGGGGAGCTGTTTTTT	CATRRGFSGELFF
few	TRBV9	TRBJ1-2	.	TGTGCCAGCAGCGATCAGATCGTGACAGATATGGGCTACACCTTC	CASSDQIVTDMGYTF
.	TRBV4-1	TRBJ2-7	.	TGCGCCAGCAGCCAAGGAGTACTAGCTCAGGGGTTCTCCTACGAGCAGTACTTC	CASSQGVLAQGFSYEQYF
once	TRBV9	TRBJ1-1	.	TGTGCCAGCAGCGCCGACAGCCTTAACACTGAAGCTTTCTTT	CASSADSLNTEAFF
.	TRBV28	TRBJ1-1	.	TGTGCCAGCAGTTTCCCTTTTGGGGACACTGAAGCTTTCTTT	CASSFPFGDTEAFF
.	TRBV5-1	TRBJ2-7	.	TGCGCCAGCAGCTTGGGGCTTGATTACGAGCAGTACTTC	CASSLGLDYEQYF
.	TRBV5-1	TRBJ1-1	.	TGCGCCAGCAGCTGGGGGGGCATGAACACTGAAGCTTTCTTT	CASSWGGMNTEAFF